A selection of T cell receptor beta chains follows, all from one sample in a study of shared clonotypes between healthy human individuals. Method: immunoSEQ multiplex PCR; TCRdb's copy keeps in-frame clones and lacks some. The table shows 1,500,000 or so clones, with roughly 96% occurring only once. Specimen: naive CD4+ T cells sorted from blood. The source is a man aged 25 to 40 in good health. Each CDR3 is given with its conserved first and last residue. The D gene is left open where the match is weak. Clone size is not always given. Where it is, it says once, few, many or a class for expanded clones.

V	J	size	D	DNA	CDR3
TRBV19	TRBJ2-2	NA	TRBD2	TGTGCCAGTAGTCTATTAGCGGGCGGGGAGCTGTTTTTT	CASSLLAGGELFF
TRBV1	TRBJ1-3	NA	NA	TGCACCAGCAGCCATTTCTGGCAGGGACGAAACACCATATATTTT	CTSSHFWQGRNTIYF
TRBV28	TRBJ2-7	NA	NA	TGTGCCAGCAGTGGGGACCCGCCCCACGAGCAGTACTTC	CASSGDPPHEQYF
TRBV5-4	TRBJ2-7	NA	TRBD1	TGTGCCAGCAGCCCGTATACAGGGGTCGGTCGCTACGAGCAGTACTTC	CASSPYTGVGRYEQYF
TRBV11-2	TRBJ1-2	NA	TRBD1	TGTGCCAGCAGAAGGCCCGGGACAGGGGCTAGCGGCTATGGCTACACCTTC	CASRRPGTGASGYGYTF
TRBV9	TRBJ2-5	NA	NA	TGTGCCAGCAGCCGTTCATTCGGGACAACCCAAGAGACCCAGTACTTC	CASSRSFGTTQETQYF
TRBV29-1	TRBJ2-1	NA	NA	TGCAGCGTTGGGATCTCCAATGAGCAGTTCTTC	CSVGISNEQFF
TRBV4-1	TRBJ2-1	NA	TRBD2	TGCGCCAGCAGCCAGCTAGCGGGAGTCCACAATGAGCAGTTCTTC	CASSQLAGVHNEQFF
TRBV2	TRBJ2-7	NA	NA	TGTGCCAGCAGTGAAACTAGCTACGAGCAGTACTTC	CASSETSYEQYF
TRBV19	TRBJ2-7	NA	NA	TGTGCCAGTAGTATGAGTACGTGGGGATCCTACGAGCAGTACTTC	CASSMSTWGSYEQYF
TRBV7-2	TRBJ2-2	once	NA	TGTGCCAGCAGCTCGGAACGGCTCACCGGGGAGCTGTTTTTT	CASSSERLTGELFF
TRBV6-1	TRBJ2-7	NA	NA	TGTGCCAGCAGTGGGGGACACAACAGTTTCTACGAGCAGTACTTC	CASSGGHNSFYEQYF
TRBV7-9	TRBJ2-5	NA	NA	TGTGCCAGCAGCTTGTGGGCAGGGGATGGGAGGCAAGAGACCCAGTACTTC	CASSLWAGDGRQETQYF
TRBV13	TRBJ2-1	NA	NA	TGTGCCAGCAGCTTAGATCCTCGACCTGGACAGTACAATGAGCAGTTCTTC	CASSLDPRPGQYNEQFF
TRBV5-6	TRBJ2-4	NA	NA	TGTGCCAGCAGCTTGGTAGTAGGCAGGGACCTAGCCAAAAACATTCAGTACTTC	CASSLVVGRDLAKNIQYF
TRBV18	TRBJ2-3	NA	TRBD2	TGTGCCAGCTCACTGCGGACTAGCGGGAGGGGAGATACGCAGTATTTT	CASSLRTSGRGDTQYF
TRBV28	TRBJ2-1	NA	TRBD1	TGTGCCACCGGACAGGGGGATCACAATGAGCAGTTCTTC	CATGQGDHNEQFF
TRBV19	TRBJ2-6	NA	NA	TGTGCCAGTAGTTCGATCGGGGGCTTTGGGGCCAACGTCCTGACTTTC	CASSSIGGFGANVLTF
TRBV5-4	TRBJ2-5	NA	NA	TGTGCCAGCAGCTTGGAAGCAGGGAATACAGAGACCCAGTACTTC	CASSLEAGNTETQYF
TRBV28	TRBJ2-3	NA	NA	TGTGCCAGCTTTGGGATTGCCCCGAGGGGTTTGCAGTATTTT	CASFGIAPRGLQYF
TRBV5-4	TRBJ2-1	NA	TRBD1	TGTGCCAGCAGCTTGGTGGCAGGGGGTCACAATGAGCAGTTCTTC	CASSLVAGGHNEQFF
TRBV6-9	TRBJ1-3	NA	TRBD1	TGTGCCAGCCAGGAAAGGACAGGCAGGGACACCATATATTTT	CASQERTGRDTIYF
TRBV5-1	TRBJ2-7	NA	TRBD2	TGCGCCAGCAGCTTCGGCGGGAGGGTCCTGGAGCAGTACTTC	CASSFGGRVLEQYF
TRBV9	TRBJ2-1	once	NA	TGTGCCAGCAGCGTCGAACCACAGGGGGGGAATGAGCAGTTCTTC	CASSVEPQGGNEQFF
TRBV5-1	TRBJ2-7	NA	NA	TGCGCCAGCAGCTTTGGACCTACGAGCGGGGAGCAGTACTTC	CASSFGPTSGEQYF
TRBV6-1	TRBJ1-2	NA	NA	TGTGCCAGCAGTGAAAACCTGGGATCGGGCTACACCTTC	CASSENLGSGYTF
TRBV10-1	TRBJ2-1	NA	TRBD2	TGCGCCAGCAGTGAACCAAGCGGGAGGGCCCCGAATGAGCAGTTCTTC	CASSEPSGRAPNEQFF
TRBV9	TRBJ2-3	NA	NA	TGTGCCAGCAGCGTAGCGATGGTCACAGATACGCAGTATTTT	CASSVAMVTDTQYF
TRBV6-5	TRBJ2-1	NA	NA	TGTGCCAGCAGTTACGTGCCAGGGAAATCCAATGAGCAGTTCTTC	CASSYVPGKSNEQFF
TRBV18	TRBJ2-1	NA	NA	TGTGCCAGCTCACCAGGGGGGAATGAGCAGTTCTTC	CASSPGGNEQFF
TRBV7-2	TRBJ2-5	NA	TRBD2	TGTGCCAGCAGCTTGGTCGGAAAATTAGCGGGATGGGGGACCCAGTACTTC	CASSLVGKLAGWGTQYF
TRBV9	TRBJ2-1	NA	NA	TGTGCCAGCAGCCAAAGGGCCTACAATGAGCAGTTCTTC	CASSQRAYNEQFF
TRBV5-4	TRBJ2-2	NA	NA	TGTGCCAGCAGCGCAGGGGACGGACTCACCGGGGAGCTGTTTTTT	CASSAGDGLTGELFF
TRBV9	TRBJ1-3	NA	NA	TGTGCCAGCAGCGTGGACAGCTCTGGAAACACCATATATTTT	CASSVDSSGNTIYF
TRBV2	TRBJ2-7	NA	TRBD1	TGTGCCAGTACCGGGACAGGGGAAGGCGAGCAGTACTTC	CASTGTGEGEQYF
TRBV28	TRBJ2-1	NA	NA	TGTGCCAGCAGTTTAGCGATTATTAGGGGCAATGAGCAGTTCTTC	CASSLAIIRGNEQFF
TRBV5-1	TRBJ1-4	NA	NA	TGCGCCAGCAGCCCCGGACTGGGAGGGTCGACTAATGAAAAACTGTTTTTT	CASSPGLGGSTNEKLFF
TRBV5-1	TRBJ1-4	NA	NA	TGCGCCAGCAGCCCGCAAGGTCCTGCAACTAATGAAAAACTGTTTTTT	CASSPQGPATNEKLFF
TRBV15	TRBJ2-1	NA	NA	TGTGCCACCAGCAGAGCACTAGCAGTTACGGTGGATGAGCAGTTCTTC	CATSRALAVTVDEQFF
TRBV2	TRBJ1-5	NA	NA	TGTGCCAGCAGTATAGGGGTGCGGCAGCCCCAGCATTTT	CASSIGVRQPQHF
TRBV28	TRBJ2-7	NA	NA	TGTGCCAGCAGCAAGTTTCGGGGGAACGAGCAGTACTTC	CASSKFRGNEQYF
TRBV5-1	TRBJ2-7	NA	TRBD1	TGCGCCAGCAGCTTGGGGGACAGCGTATACGAGCAGTACTTC	CASSLGDSVYEQYF
TRBV5-1	TRBJ2-1	NA	NA	TGCGCCAGCAGCTTGGTAGCGGCTTACAATGAGCAGTTCTTC	CASSLVAAYNEQFF
TRBV9	TRBJ2-3	NA	TRBD2	TGTGCCAGCAGCCCCGGGACTAGCGGGAGCTCATCTAGCACAGATACGCAGTATTTT	CASSPGTSGSSSSTDTQYF
TRBV7-3	TRBJ2-5	NA	NA	TGTGCCAGCAGCCCTGGCGCCCAAGAGACCCAGTACTTC	CASSPGAQETQYF
TRBV9	TRBJ2-3	NA	NA	TGTGCCAGCAGCGTAGCGGCAGGTCTCACAGATACGCAGTATTTT	CASSVAAGLTDTQYF
TRBV10-2	TRBJ2-1	NA	TRBD2	TGCGCCAGCAGTGCTAGCGGACGTAGTGAGCAGTTCTTC	CASSASGRSEQFF
TRBV18	TRBJ1-3	NA	TRBD1	TGTGCCAGCTCACCACGTCCCGGGACAGGGACCGAAGTAAACACCATATATTTT	CASSPRPGTGTEVNTIYF
TRBV5-1	TRBJ1-5	NA	TRBD1	TGCGCCAGCAGCTTGGGGGACAGGGACTATTATAGCAATCAGCCCCAGCATTTT	CASSLGDRDYYSNQPQHF
TRBV14	TRBJ2-1	NA	TRBD2	TGTGCCAGCAGCCATGATAGCGGGAGCCAACGGTTCTTC	CASSHDSGSQRFF
TRBV18	TRBJ2-7	NA	NA	TGTGCCAGCTCCGGAAAAGGGGGGCCTTCCTACGAGCAGTACTTC	CASSGKGGPSYEQYF
TRBV6-1	TRBJ2-3	NA	TRBD2	TGTGCCAGCAGTTCTAGCGGCCTCACAGATACGCAGTATTTT	CASSSSGLTDTQYF
TRBV19	TRBJ2-3	NA	TRBD1	TGTGCCAGTACCCCACTGGGACAGGGATCGGCAGATACGCAGTATTTT	CASTPLGQGSADTQYF
TRBV2	TRBJ2-5	NA	NA	TGTGCCAGCAGTGGACTGGAGACCCAGTACTTC	CASSGLETQYF